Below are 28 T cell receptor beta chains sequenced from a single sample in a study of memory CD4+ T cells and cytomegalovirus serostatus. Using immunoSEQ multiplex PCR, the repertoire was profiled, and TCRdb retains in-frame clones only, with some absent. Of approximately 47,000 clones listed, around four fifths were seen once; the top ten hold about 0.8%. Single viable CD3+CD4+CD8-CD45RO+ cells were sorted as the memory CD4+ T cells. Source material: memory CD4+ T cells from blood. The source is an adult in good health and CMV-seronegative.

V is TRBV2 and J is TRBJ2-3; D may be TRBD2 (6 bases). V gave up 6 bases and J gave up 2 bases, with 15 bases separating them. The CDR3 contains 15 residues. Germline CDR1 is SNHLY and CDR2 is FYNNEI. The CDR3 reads CASRPFAGNTDTQYF. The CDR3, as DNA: TGTGCCAGCAGACCCTTTGCGGGGAACACAGATACGCAGTATTTT. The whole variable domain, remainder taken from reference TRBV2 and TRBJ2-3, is EPEVTQTPSHQVTQMGQEVILRCVPISNHLYFYWYRQILGQKVEFLVSFYNNEISEKSEIFDDQFSVERPDGSNFTLKIRSTKLEDSAMYFCASRPFAGNTDTQYFGPGTRLTVL.

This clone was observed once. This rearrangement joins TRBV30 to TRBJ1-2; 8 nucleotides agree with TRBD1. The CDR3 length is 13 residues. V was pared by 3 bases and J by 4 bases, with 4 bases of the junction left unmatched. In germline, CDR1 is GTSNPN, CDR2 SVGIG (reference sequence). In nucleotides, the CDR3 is TGTGCCTGGAGCCCAACAGGGGGCTATGGCTACACCTTC. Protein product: CAWSPTGGYGYTF.

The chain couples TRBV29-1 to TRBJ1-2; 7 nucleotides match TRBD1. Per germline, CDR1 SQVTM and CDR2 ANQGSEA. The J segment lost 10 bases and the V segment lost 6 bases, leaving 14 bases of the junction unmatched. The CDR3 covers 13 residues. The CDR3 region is CSVSRGGEYAYTF. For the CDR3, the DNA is TGCAGCGTCTCTAGAGGGGGCGAATACGCCTACACCTTC.

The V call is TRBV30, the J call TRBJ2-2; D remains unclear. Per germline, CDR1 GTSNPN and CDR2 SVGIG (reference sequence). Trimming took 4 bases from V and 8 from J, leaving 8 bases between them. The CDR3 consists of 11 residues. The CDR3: CAWNGRGELFF. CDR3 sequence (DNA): TGTGCCTGGAACGGAAGGGGGGAGCTGTTTTTT.

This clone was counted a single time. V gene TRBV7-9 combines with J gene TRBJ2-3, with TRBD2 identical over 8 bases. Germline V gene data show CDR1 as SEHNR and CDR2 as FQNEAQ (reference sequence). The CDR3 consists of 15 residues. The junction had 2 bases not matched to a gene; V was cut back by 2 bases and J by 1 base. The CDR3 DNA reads TGTGCCAGCAGCTTATTGACTAGCGGCACAGATACGCAGTATTTT. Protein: CASSLLTSGTDTQYF.

The CDR3 protein is CASSQDMGGASGYTF. DNA for the CDR3: TGTGCCAGCAGCCAAGATATGGGGGGCGCGAGTGGCTACACCTTC. The chain uses TRBV14 and TRBJ1-2; possible D gene TRBD1, 6 bases. Germline assignment: CDR1 SGHDN and CDR2 FVKESK. V was clipped by 0 bases and J by 7 bases, with 15 bases between them. The CDR3 extends over 15 amino acids.

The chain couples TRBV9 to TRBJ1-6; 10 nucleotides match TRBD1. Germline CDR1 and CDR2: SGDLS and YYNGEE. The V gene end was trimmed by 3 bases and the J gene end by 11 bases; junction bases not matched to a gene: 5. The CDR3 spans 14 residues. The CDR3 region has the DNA TGTGCCAGCAGCGCCGGGACAGGGGAGACACCCCTCCACTTT. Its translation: CASSAGTGETPLHF.

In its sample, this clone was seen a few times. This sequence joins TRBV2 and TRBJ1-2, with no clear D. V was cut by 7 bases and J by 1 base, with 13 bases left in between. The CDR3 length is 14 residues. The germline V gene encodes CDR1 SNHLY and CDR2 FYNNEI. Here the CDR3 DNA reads TGTGCCAGCATTGAGTCGGGGATTAACTATGGCTACACCTTC. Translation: CASIESGINYGYTF.

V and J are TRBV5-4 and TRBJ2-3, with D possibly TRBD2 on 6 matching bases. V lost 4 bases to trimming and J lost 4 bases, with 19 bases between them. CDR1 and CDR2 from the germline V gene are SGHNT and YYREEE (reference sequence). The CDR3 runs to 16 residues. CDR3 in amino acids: CASSRPYGGSPDTQYF. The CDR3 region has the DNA TGTGCCAGCAGCCGCCCTTATGGGGGGAGTCCAGATACGCAGTATTTT.

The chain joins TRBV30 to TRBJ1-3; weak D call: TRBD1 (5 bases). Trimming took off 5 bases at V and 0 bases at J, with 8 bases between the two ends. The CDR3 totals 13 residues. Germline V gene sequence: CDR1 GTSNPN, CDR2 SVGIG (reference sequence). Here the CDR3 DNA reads TGTGCCTGGGACAGAAACTCTGGAAACACCATATATTTT. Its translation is CAWDRNSGNTIYF. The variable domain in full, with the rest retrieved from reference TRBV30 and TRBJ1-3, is SQTIHQWPATLVQPVGSPLSLECTVEGTSNPNLYWYRQAAGRGLQLLFYSVGIGQISSEVPQNLSASRPQDRQFILSSKKLLLSDSGFYLCAWDRNSGNTIYFGEGSWLTVV.

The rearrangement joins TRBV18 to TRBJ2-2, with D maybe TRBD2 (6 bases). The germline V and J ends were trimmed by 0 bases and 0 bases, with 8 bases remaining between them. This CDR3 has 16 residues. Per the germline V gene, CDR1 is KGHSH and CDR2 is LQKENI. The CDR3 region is CASSPPGTPNTGELFF. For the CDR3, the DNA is TGTGCCAGCTCACCACCTGGGACTCCGAACACCGGGGAGCTGTTTTTT.

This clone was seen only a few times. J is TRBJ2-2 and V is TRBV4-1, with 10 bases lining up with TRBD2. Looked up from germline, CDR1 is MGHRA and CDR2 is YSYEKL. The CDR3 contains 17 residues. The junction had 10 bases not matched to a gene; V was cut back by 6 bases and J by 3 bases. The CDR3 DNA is TGCGCCAGCAGGAGCCTAGCGGGAGTTAGCGACACCGGGGAGCTGTTTTTT. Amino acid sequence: CASRSLAGVSDTGELFF.

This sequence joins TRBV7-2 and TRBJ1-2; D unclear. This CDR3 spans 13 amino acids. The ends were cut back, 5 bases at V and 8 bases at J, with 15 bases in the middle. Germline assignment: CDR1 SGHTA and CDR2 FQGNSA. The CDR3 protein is CASSPRVQKGYTF. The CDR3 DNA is TGTGCCAGCAGCCCCCGGGTCCAAAAGGGCTACACCTTC.

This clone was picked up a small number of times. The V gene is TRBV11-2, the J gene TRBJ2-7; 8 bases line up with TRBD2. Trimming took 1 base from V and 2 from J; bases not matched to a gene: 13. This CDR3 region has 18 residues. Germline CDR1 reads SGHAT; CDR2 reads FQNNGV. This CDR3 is CASSLAPGTRVGTYEQYF. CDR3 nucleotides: TGTGCCAGCAGCTTAGCCCCTGGGACTAGAGTGGGCACCTACGAGCAGTACTTC.

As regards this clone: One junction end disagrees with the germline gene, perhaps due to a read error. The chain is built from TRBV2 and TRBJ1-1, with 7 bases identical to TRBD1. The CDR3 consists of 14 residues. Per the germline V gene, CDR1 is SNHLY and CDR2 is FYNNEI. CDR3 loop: CASIRYRGGVEPFF. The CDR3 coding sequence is TGTGCCAGCATTAGATACAGGGGTGGCGTTGAACCTTTCTTT.

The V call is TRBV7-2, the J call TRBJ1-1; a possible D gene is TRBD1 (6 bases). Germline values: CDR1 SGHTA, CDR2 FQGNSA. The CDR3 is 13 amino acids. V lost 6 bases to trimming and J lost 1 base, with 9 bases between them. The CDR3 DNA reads TGTGCCAGCAGTCTGACAGGGAACACTGAAGCTTTCTTT. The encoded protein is CASSLTGNTEAFF.

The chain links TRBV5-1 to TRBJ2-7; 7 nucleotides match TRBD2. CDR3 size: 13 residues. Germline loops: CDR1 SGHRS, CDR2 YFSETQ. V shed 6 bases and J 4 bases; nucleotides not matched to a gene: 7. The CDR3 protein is CASMASGRYEQYF. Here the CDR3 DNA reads TGCGCCAGCATGGCTAGCGGACGGTACGAGCAGTACTTC.

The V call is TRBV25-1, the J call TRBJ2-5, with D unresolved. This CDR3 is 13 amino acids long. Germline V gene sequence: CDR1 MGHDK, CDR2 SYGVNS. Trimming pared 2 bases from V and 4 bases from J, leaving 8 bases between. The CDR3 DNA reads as TGTGCCAGCAGTGAAAGCCCTGTAGAGACCCAGTACTTC. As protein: CASSESPVETQYF.

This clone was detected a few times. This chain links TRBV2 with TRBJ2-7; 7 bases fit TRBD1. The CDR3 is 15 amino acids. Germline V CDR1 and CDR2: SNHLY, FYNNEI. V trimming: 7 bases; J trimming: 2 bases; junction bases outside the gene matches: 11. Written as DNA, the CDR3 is TGTGCCAGCACCAGAAGGAGACAGGGTACCTACGAGCAGTACTTC. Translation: CASTRRRQGTYEQYF.

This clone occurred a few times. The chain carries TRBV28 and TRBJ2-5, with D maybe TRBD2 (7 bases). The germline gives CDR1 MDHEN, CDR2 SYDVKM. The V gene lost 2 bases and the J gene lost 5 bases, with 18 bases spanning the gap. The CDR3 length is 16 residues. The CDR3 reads CASSLRGGRRTETQYF. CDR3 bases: TGTGCCAGCAGTTTAAGGGGGGGCAGGAGGACGGAGACCCAGTACTTC.

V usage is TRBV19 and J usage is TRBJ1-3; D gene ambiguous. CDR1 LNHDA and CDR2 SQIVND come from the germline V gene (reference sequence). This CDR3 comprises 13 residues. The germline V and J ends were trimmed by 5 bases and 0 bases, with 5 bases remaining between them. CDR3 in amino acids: CASSLISGNTIYF. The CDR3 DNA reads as TGTGCCAGTAGTCTCATCTCTGGAAACACCATATATTTT.

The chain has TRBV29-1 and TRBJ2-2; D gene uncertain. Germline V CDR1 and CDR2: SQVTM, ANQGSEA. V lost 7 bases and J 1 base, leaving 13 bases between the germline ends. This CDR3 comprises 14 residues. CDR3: CSALGPGNTGELFF. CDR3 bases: TGCAGCGCCCTGGGCCCAGGGAACACCGGGGAGCTGTTTTTT.

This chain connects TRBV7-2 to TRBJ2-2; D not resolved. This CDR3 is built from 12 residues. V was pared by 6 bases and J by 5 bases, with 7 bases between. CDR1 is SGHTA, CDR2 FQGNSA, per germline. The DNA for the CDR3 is TGTGCCAGCAGTTATATAACCGGGGAGCTGTTTTTT. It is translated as CASSYITGELFF.

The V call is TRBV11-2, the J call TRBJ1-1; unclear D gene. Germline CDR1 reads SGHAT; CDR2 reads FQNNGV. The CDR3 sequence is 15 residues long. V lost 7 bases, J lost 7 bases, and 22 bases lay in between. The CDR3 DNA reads TGTGCCAGCACCGGAACTACGGGCCCACGGGGTGAAGCTTTCTTT. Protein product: CASTGTTGPRGEAFF.

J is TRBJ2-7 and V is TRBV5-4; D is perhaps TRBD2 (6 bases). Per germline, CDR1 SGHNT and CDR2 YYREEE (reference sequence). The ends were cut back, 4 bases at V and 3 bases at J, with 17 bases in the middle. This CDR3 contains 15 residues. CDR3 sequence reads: CASSPGGASHYEQYF. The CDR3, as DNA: TGTGCCAGCAGCCCGGGCGGGGCGTCTCACTACGAGCAGTACTTC.

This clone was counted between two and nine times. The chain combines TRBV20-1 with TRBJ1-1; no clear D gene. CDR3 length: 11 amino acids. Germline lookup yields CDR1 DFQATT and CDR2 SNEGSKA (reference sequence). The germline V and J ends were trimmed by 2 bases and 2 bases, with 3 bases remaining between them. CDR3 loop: CSARPNTEAFF. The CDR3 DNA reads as TGCAGTGCTAGACCTAACACTGAAGCTTTCTTT.

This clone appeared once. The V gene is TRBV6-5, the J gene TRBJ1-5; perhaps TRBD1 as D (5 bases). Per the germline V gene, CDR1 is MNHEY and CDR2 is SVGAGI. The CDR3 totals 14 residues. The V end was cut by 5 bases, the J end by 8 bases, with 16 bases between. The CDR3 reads CASSPGFMIEPQHF. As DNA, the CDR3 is TGTGCCAGCAGTCCAGGGTTCATGATTGAGCCCCAGCATTTT.

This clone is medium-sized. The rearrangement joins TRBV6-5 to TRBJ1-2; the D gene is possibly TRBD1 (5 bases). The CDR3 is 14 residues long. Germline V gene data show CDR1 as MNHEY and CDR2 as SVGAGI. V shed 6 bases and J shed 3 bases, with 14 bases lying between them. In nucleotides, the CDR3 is TGTGCCAGCAGAAGGGGCCTCCAGGACTATGGCTACACCTTC. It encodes CASRRGLQDYGYTF.